This entry concerns a single TCR beta chain. As yet, its antigen is unknown. This entry is derived from a study of T cell responses to AZD1222 COVID-19 vaccine. Regarding the study as a whole: The breadth and depth of Spike-specific TCRs increased once two AZD1222 doses had been given.

Only in-frame clones appear in the TCRdb table, and some are missing; sequencing was by immunoSEQ multiplex PCR. This repertoire shows more than 65,000 clones, around four fifths found once; its top ten account for roughly 20%. The germline V and J ends were trimmed by 8 bases and 8 bases, with 24 bases remaining between them. CDR1 is SNHLY and CDR2 is FYNNEI in the germline V gene. CDR3 length: 15 amino acids. The sequencing here drew on peripheral blood, taken on day 0 of AZD1222 vaccination. The chain recombines TRBV2 with TRBJ1-2, with D maybe TRBD1 (5 bases). This TCR came from an adult in good health. CDR3 DNA: TGTGCCAGCTCTCGTGAGGGACTGCTAATGAAGGGCTACACCTTC. This gives the protein CASSREGLLMKGYTF.